The present T cell receptor beta chain was sequenced within a study of blood T cell repertoires in COVID-19. Study as a whole: Specimens from acute and convalescent COVID-19 originated in the United States, Italy and Spain.

Produced via immunoSEQ multiplex PCR; TCRdb's table is partial and in-frame only. The sample holds roughly 370,000 clones; around nine tenths are singletons and the top ten take roughly 10%. Assignments of participants to cohorts depended upon their own reported clinical history. This receptor was taken from a woman in her forties or fifties who had recovered from COVID-19. Sequenced sample: PBMCs or T cells enriched from blood (not recorded which).

This CDR3 reads CASSQEDRVSTDTQYF. The CDR3 DNA sequence: TGCGCCAGCAGCCAAGAGGACAGGGTTAGCACAGATACGCAGTATTTT. The chain carries TRBV4-1 and TRBJ2-3; TRBD1 matches 8 bases. The V gene's germline CDR1 is MGHRA and CDR2 YSYEKL. CDR3 length: 16 amino acids. V lost 0 bases and J lost 0; bases outside the gene matches: 2.